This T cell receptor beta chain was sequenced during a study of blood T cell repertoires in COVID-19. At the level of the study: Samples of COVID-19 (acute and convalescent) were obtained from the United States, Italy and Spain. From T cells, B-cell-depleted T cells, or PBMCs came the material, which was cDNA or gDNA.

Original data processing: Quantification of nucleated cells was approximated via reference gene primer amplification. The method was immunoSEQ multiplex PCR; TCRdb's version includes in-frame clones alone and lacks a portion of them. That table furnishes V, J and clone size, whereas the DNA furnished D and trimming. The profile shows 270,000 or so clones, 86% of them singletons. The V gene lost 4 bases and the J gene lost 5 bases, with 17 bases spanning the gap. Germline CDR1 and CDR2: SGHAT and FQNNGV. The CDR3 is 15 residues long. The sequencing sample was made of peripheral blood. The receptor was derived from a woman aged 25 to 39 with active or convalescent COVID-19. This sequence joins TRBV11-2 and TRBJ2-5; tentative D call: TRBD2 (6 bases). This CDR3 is CASSSPGRSGETQYF. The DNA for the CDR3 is TGTGCCAGCAGCTCCCCGGGCAGGAGCGGGGAGACCCAGTACTTC. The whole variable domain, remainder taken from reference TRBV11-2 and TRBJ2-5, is EAGVAQSPRYKIIEKRQSVAFWCNPISGHATLYWYQQILGQGPKLLIQFQNNGVVDDSQLPKDRFSAERLKGVDSTLKIQPAKLEDSAVYLCASSSPGRSGETQYFGPGTRLLVL.